This T cell receptor (beta chain) was identified in a study of T cells in Graves' hyperthyroidism and ophthalmopathy. The sample holds many counts of this clonotype. No antigen is known for it. The investigators amplified TCR beta CDR3 regions from RNA transcripts. Primed by the HTBI set, a first-round RT-PCR was run on the TCR CDR3. One entry per CDR3 protein, called by TCRdb with MiXCR from the multiplex PCR reads. This table has nearly 600,000 distinct CDR3 sequences, approximately 15% appearing once. Notes on the study in general: Patients with ophthalmopathy were separated from those with stable hyperthyroidism by a 13 V-J model. Appearing also in blood were most of the thyroid clonotypes expanded above 0.001.

The CDR3 has 14 amino acids. Germline V gene lookup returns CDR1 SGHNT and CDR2 YENEEA. The ends were cut back, 5 bases at V and 4 bases at J, with 12 bases in the middle. V is TRBV11-3 and J is TRBJ2-1; D possibly uses TRBD1 or TRBD2 (7 bases each). Sequenced: blood. This receptor was identified in a woman between 25 and 40 years old with Graves' hyperthyroidism that later progressed to Graves' ophthalmopathy. CDR3 residues: CASSPGGGYNEQFF. CDR3 in DNA: TGTGCCAGCAGCCCAGGGGGGGGTTACAATGAGCAGTTCTTC.